A selection of T cell receptor beta chains follows, all from one sample in a study of T cell repertoires in cytomegalovirus infection. No cognate antigen is known for these TCRs. TCRdb redid the calling of the reads with MiXCR, one entry per CDR3 protein. The profile shows some 940,000 distinct CDR3 sequences, about a third of them singletons. The source material was cultured CD8+ T cells from PBMCs, sampled from culture after CMV antigen stimulation. The receptor set was obtained from a human donor in good health (CMV status not recorded). Some clones in this sample may be carry-over from other donors' samples. Each CDR3 is given without its conserved first and last residue.

TRBJ1-1 | 10 | TRBV7-2 | ASSLGPDRAF
TRBJ2-2 | 13 | TRBV27 | ASTQDGDGLGELF
TRBJ2-7 | 13 | TRBV6-1 | ASSERNRGADEQY
TRBJ1-2 | 13 | TRBV29-1 | SAPGQPDGGYGYT
TRBJ2-5 | 10 | TRBV11-3 | ASSLDQAPQY
TRBJ1-2 | 13 | TRBV6-4 | ASSDSPGRIYGYT
TRBJ1-4 | 14 | TRBV7-2 | ASSRTGYRDNEKLF
TRBJ2-1 | 16 | TRBV18 | ASSLTVQGLSSYNEQF
TRBJ2-5 | 13 | TRBV18 | ASSPPDQGEETQY
TRBJ2-7 | 13 | TRBV11-2 | ASTLTGEAAYEQY
TRBJ2-5 | 12 | TRBV27 | ASSLSGARETQY
TRBJ2-3 | 16 | TRBV5-1 | ASSPRPAGDGGTDTQY
TRBJ1-2 | 11 | TRBV6-5 | ASSYSGRDGYT
TRBJ2-2 | 11 | TRBV6-5 | ASSYRADGELF
TRBJ2-6 | 15 | TRBV7-6 | ASSLRGPSSGANVLT
TRBJ1-2 | 12 | TRBV9 | ASSPTGGFYGYT
TRBJ2-7 | 14 | TRBV25-1 | ASSEYSSGGAAEQY
TRBJ1-2 | 13 | TRBV7-3 | ASSLSPTGFYGYT
TRBJ2-7 | 12 | TRBV7-2 | ASSLWLTGGEQY
TRBJ2-3 | 15 | TRBV12-3/TRBV12-4 | ASSPSPGLSRTDTQY
TRBJ2-1 | 16 | TRBV6-2/TRBV6-3 | ASSQGLAGARSYNEQF
TRBJ1-1 | 16 | TRBV4-2 | ASSQEPTLAQGNTEAF
TRBJ2-1 | 16 | TRBV19 | ASSIWGPGQGLSDEQF
TRBJ2-2 | 11 | TRBV6-1 | ASSTANTGELF
TRBJ2-3 | 10 | TRBV24-1 | ATSDWTGTQY
TRBJ2-1 | 14 | TRBV2 | ASSDWEVSSYNEQF
TRBJ2-1 | 12 | TRBV6-2/TRBV6-3 | ASSYPGAHNEQF
TRBJ1-2 | 12 | TRBV10-2 | ASSESLVNYGYT
TRBJ2-1 | 11 | TRBV7-9 | VSSLRHSGGEF
TRBJ2-3 | 16 | TRBV3-1 | ASSNFGTSGGAGDTQY
TRBJ2-6 | 12 | TRBV9 | ASSVAFGANVLT
TRBJ1-3 | 12 | TRBV7-8 | ASTPGQPQDTIY
TRBJ2-7 | 13 | TRBV27 | ASSSRTLLSYEQY
TRBJ2-7 | 12 | TRBV20-1 | SARPGRTSYEQY
TRBJ2-1 | 9 | TRBV12-3/TRBV12-4 | ASLTSDEQF
TRBJ2-7 | 10 | TRBV12-5 | ASGLRSYEQY
TRBJ2-1 | 16 | TRBV5-8 | ASRVGRGSHPRYNEQF
TRBJ2-4 | 13 | TRBV6-2/TRBV6-3 | ASSYEGRAKNIQY
TRBJ2-3 | 13 | TRBV4-3 | ASSQGGGLRDTQY
TRBJ1-6 | 12 | TRBV10-1 | ASSPTGVVSPLH
TRBJ1-5 | 12 | TRBV27 | ASSTRDSNQPQH
TRBJ1-1 | 15 | TRBV5-3 | ASSLDGTVWGNTEAF
TRBJ2-1 | 11 | TRBV15 | ATSRAMGNEQF
TRBJ1-6 | 15 | TRBV5-6 | ASSPLGSGVYNSPLH
TRBJ2-7 | 12 | TRBV6-6 | ATTQSVESYEQY
TRBJ2-3 | 15 | TRBV5-4 | ASRVRRGDPLTDTQY
TRBJ1-2 | 10 | TRBV19 | ASLGSLYGYT
TRBJ2-4 | 13 | TRBV19 | ASSASLGSKNIQY
TRBJ2-1 | 12 | TRBV7-9 | ASSLAVPYNEQF
TRBJ2-3 | 18 | TRBV7-8 | ASSLEEGTGESPGTDTQY
TRBJ2-3 | 13 | TRBV7-6 | ASSLEVGRTDTQY
TRBJ1-4 | 13 | TRBV25-1 | ASMGQGATNEKLF
TRBJ2-1 | 12 | TRBV29-1 | SVRLAGGLNEQF
TRBJ2-3 | 11 | TRBV12-3/TRBV12-4 | ASAFAGTDTQY
TRBJ1-2 | 15 | TRBV12-3/TRBV12-4 | ASSFVTETPDTGGYT